Listed below are T cell receptor beta chains from one sample, sequenced in a study of T cells in tuberculosis. Only in-frame clones appear in the TCRdb table, and some are missing; sequencing was by immunoSEQ multiplex PCR. The repertoire consists of over 20,000 clones, with roughly 97% occurring once and the leading ten covering 5% to 7.5%. The sequenced sample consisted of PBMCs. Receptors originate from a donor aged 10 to 29 with latent tuberculosis or without tuberculosis infection. CDR3s include the opening cysteine and the closing phenylalanine or tryptophan. D genes are given only for firm matches. Expanded clones get a size class; other rows say once, few or many, or leave the size out.

clone_size,d_call,j_call,v_call,cdr3_nt,cdr3_aa
.,.,TRBJ1-2,TRBV30,TGTGCCTGGAGTGTACCCGGACAAAACTATGGCTACACCTTC,CAWSVPGQNYGYTF
.,TRBD1,TRBJ1-2,TRBV5-4,TGTGCCAGCAGCTCGGGACAGCAATATGGCTACACCTTC,CASSSGQQYGYTF
.,.,TRBJ1-1,TRBV19,TGTGCCAGTAGTATGAGGAGACAGTCTAAGGATACTGAAGCTTTCTTT,CASSMRRQSKDTEAFF
.,TRBD1,TRBJ1-4,TRBV2,TGTGCCAGCAGCGGAGGGGGCGCTGGAGAAAAACTGTTTTTT,CASSGGGAGEKLFF
.,.,TRBJ2-3,TRBV30,TGTGCCTGGAGTAGCGGGAGCACAGATACGCAGTATTTT,CAWSSGSTDTQYF
once,TRBD1,TRBJ2-7,TRBV2,TGTGCCAGCAGTGGTATACGGGACAGGGGCTCCTACGAGCAGTACTTC,CASSGIRDRGSYEQYF
.,.,TRBJ1-5,TRBV28,TGTGCCAGCACTTATCGGGGGAACAATCAGCCCCAGCATTTT,CASTYRGNNQPQHF
.,.,TRBJ1-2,TRBV7-2,TGTGCCAGCAGCTACGCAACAGGGAACTATGGCTACACCTTC,CASSYATGNYGYTF
.,TRBD1,TRBJ2-2,TRBV5-1,TGCGCCAGCAGCCCACGATATGACAGGGTTGGATCCGGGGAGCTGTTTTTT,CASSPRYDRVGSGELFF
.,.,TRBJ2-2,TRBV12-5,TGTGCTAGTGGGGCACCGACCCAACTAAACACCGGGGAGCTGTTTTTT,CASGAPTQLNTGELFF
.,TRBD2,TRBJ2-1,TRBV11-2,TGTGCCAGCAGCTTGAGACTAGCGGGGGGCCGGGGCTACAATGAGCAGTTCTTC,CASSLRLAGGRGYNEQFF
.,TRBD1,TRBJ1-2,TRBV13,TGTGCCAGCAGCCCCGGGACAGGGGATGGCTACACCTTC,CASSPGTGDGYTF
few,TRBD1,TRBJ2-1,TRBV19,TGTGCCAGTAGTAAACCGGGACAGGGGGCCAATGAGCAGTTCTTC,CASSKPGQGANEQFF
.,.,TRBJ1-1,TRBV5-6,TGTGCCAGCAGCTTGAGGGGTCACACTGAAGCTTTCTTT,CASSLRGHTEAFF
.,TRBD1,TRBJ1-2,TRBV5-4,TGTGCCAGCAGCTTGGGGGTCGGGACAGGGTATGGCTACACCTTC,CASSLGVGTGYGYTF
.,.,TRBJ2-7,TRBV10-2,TGCGCCAGCAGCGGCCTTCCCCCGGGTACCTACGAGCAGTACTTC,CASSGLPPGTYEQYF
.,TRBD2,TRBJ2-1,TRBV5-1,TGCGCCAGCAGCATCACTAGCGGGCCATACAATGAGCAGTTCTTC,CASSITSGPYNEQFF
.,.,TRBJ1-2,TRBV7-8,TGTGCCAGCAGCCTTTTTAGGGGGAAAAACTATGGCTACACCTTC,CASSLFRGKNYGYTF
.,.,TRBJ2-7,TRBV6-1,TGTGCCAGCAGTCCCCGCGGGGAGGTCTACGAGCAGTACTTC,CASSPRGEVYEQYF
.,TRBD2,TRBJ2-7,TRBV13,TGTGCCAGCAGCCCAAGACTAGCGGCCTCCTACGAGCAGTACTTC,CASSPRLAASYEQYF
.,TRBD1,TRBJ2-7,TRBV6-1,TGTGCCAGCAGTACAGGGGGAGTTGTTGACGAGCAGTACTTC,CASSTGGVVDEQYF
.,TRBD2,TRBJ2-7,TRBV15,TGTGCCACCAGAATGGGGTCCGGGAAAGCGGGGGAGCAGTACTTC,CATRMGSGKAGEQYF
.,.,TRBJ1-3,TRBV19,TGTGCCAGTAGTATAGTCGGGACACCACTAACCTCTGGAAACACCATATATTTT,CASSIVGTPLTSGNTIYF
.,.,TRBJ2-2,TRBV6-1,TGTGCCAGCAGCGCGTTGAGGTCCGGGGAGCTGTTTTTT,CASSALRSGELFF
.,.,TRBJ1-4,TRBV6-5,TGTGCCAGCAGTTACTCGAGACTAAGTAATGAAAAACTGTTTTTT,CASSYSRLSNEKLFF
.,TRBD1,TRBJ1-2,TRBV9,TGTGCCAGCAGCGTAGACAGGGGGAGAGGCGGCTACACCTTC,CASSVDRGRGGYTF
.,TRBD1,TRBJ2-7,TRBV5-4,TGTGCCAGCAGACGGGACAGCGGCTCCTACGAGCAGTACTTC,CASRRDSGSYEQYF
.,TRBD2,TRBJ2-3,TRBV27,TGTGCCAGCAGTTTAGCGGGAGGTTGGGTGGATACGCAGTATTTT,CASSLAGGWVDTQYF
.,TRBD1,TRBJ2-7,TRBV19,TGTGCCAGTAGCCGCGTAGGGACAGGGATCAAAAGCTCCTACGAGCAGTACTTC,CASSRVGTGIKSSYEQYF
.,TRBD1,TRBJ2-1,TRBV5-6,TGTGCCAGCAGCTTCGACAGGGGACTCTCCAATGAGCAGTTCTTC,CASSFDRGLSNEQFF
.,.,TRBJ2-3,TRBV27,TGTGCCAGCAGATCCACTAGAGATACGCAGTATTTT,CASRSTRDTQYF
.,.,TRBJ1-1,TRBV5-1,TGCGCCAGCAGCCCCACGACAGGTGTAGATAGTGAAGCTTTCTTT,CASSPTTGVDSEAFF
.,TRBD2,TRBJ2-1,TRBV5-6,TGTGCCAGCACCACAGGAGCGGGAACATACAATGAGCAGTTCTTC,CASTTGAGTYNEQFF
.,.,TRBJ2-7,TRBV6-4,TGTGCCAGCATTGGACAGCCATACGAGCAGTACTTC,CASIGQPYEQYF
.,TRBD1,TRBJ1-5,TRBV30,TGTGCCTGGAATCGGCAGGGGGGTCTTCAGCCCCAGCATTTT,CAWNRQGGLQPQHF
.,TRBD1,TRBJ2-5,TRBV10-3,TGTGCCATCAGGGGGACAGGGTCCTCCGGGGAGACCCAGTACTTC,CAIRGTGSSGETQYF
.,TRBD1,TRBJ1-5,TRBV30,TGTGCCTGGAGTGTACGGGACAGGGGCAATCAGCCCCAGCATTTT,CAWSVRDRGNQPQHF
.,TRBD1,TRBJ1-2,TRBV19,TGTGCCAGTAGTATAGATGTTGGGACAGGAGCTAACTATGGCTACACCTTC,CASSIDVGTGANYGYTF
.,.,TRBJ1-1,TRBV19,TGTGCCAGTAGTATGTGGGGGTCGTCGGGGGAACCCATTTTT,CASSMWGSSGEPIF
.,.,TRBJ1-1,TRBV5-1,TGCGCCAGCAGCTTGGGTCAGATGAACACTGAAGCTTTCTTT,CASSLGQMNTEAFF
.,TRBD1,TRBJ2-1,TRBV5-1,TGCGCCAGCCGCCCGGGACAGGGGTACAATGAGCAGTTCTTC,CASRPGQGYNEQFF
.,TRBD1,TRBJ2-3,TRBV9,TGTGCCAGCGGCCCAGATCCGGGACAGGGAAGCACAGATACGCAGTATTTT,CASGPDPGQGSTDTQYF
.,TRBD1,TRBJ1-5,TRBV6-1,TGTGCCAGCAGCGCCCCGGGACAGGGATGGCAGCCCCAGCATTTT,CASSAPGQGWQPQHF
.,TRBD1,TRBJ2-3,TRBV6-4,TGTGCCAGCAGTGGACAGGGGGACACAGATACGCAGTATTTT,CASSGQGDTDTQYF
.,.,TRBJ1-1,TRBV9,TGTGCCAGCAGCTCCAGTACGAACACTGAAGCTTTCTTT,CASSSSTNTEAFF
.,TRBD1,TRBJ1-1,TRBV6-4,TGTGCCAGCAGTGCACAGGGGGCGACCACTGAAGCTTTCTTT,CASSAQGATTEAFF
.,TRBD2,TRBJ2-7,TRBV6-6,TGTGCCGCCTGGAATGGGGCGGGAGGCGCCTACGAGCAGTACTTC,CAAWNGAGGAYEQYF
.,.,TRBJ2-7,TRBV10-3,TGTGCCATCAGTGAGGTTCAGGGGTACGAGCAGTACTTC,CAISEVQGYEQYF
.,TRBD2,TRBJ2-1,TRBV30,TGTGCCTGGAGTGGGACTAGCGGGAGAGGTGAGCAGTTCTTC,CAWSGTSGRGEQFF
.,.,TRBJ2-7,TRBV27,TGTGCCAGCAGTCGACAGGCGAACTACGAGCAGTACTTC,CASSRQANYEQYF